One sample yielded the 16 T cell receptor beta chains listed below, sequenced in a study of blood T cell repertoires in COVID-19. Libraries were prepared by immunoSEQ multiplex PCR; TCRdb keeps only in-frame clonotypes and omits some of them. The sample has 100,000 to 150,000 clones; about 79% are singletons. The sequenced material came from peripheral blood. The receptor source for this set is a woman between 65 and 79 years old with acute or convalescent COVID-19.

This clone was found once. This chain joins TRBV10-3 and TRBJ2-7; D is perhaps TRBD1 (5 bases). There are 13 residues in the CDR3. V was pared by 2 bases and J by 4 bases, with 9 bases between. Per germline, CDR1 ENHRY and CDR2 SYGVKD. CDR3 sequence reads: CAISEVGLYEQYV. The CDR3 DNA reads as TGTGCCATCAGTGAGGTGGGGCTTTACGAGCAGTACGTC.

The J gene is TRBJ1-4, the V gene TRBV4-3; D might be TRBD1 (6 bases). V lost 3 bases and J lost 5, with 13 bases in between. In germline, CDR1 is LGHNA, CDR2 YSLEER. This CDR3 is 15 amino acids long. The CDR3 sequence: CASSQGYRENEKLFF. DNA of the CDR3: TGCGCCAGCAGCCAGGGTTACAGGGAGAATGAAAAACTGTTTTTT.

The chain has TRBV9 and TRBJ2-4, with 7 bases fitting TRBD2. Germline V gene lookup returns CDR1 SGDLS and CDR2 YYNGEE. The CDR3 totals 13 residues. Losses at the gene ends were 4 bases for V and 8 bases for J; bases not matched to a gene: 6. The CDR3 is CASSIPGRDIQYF. CDR3 DNA: TGTGCCAGCAGCATTCCAGGGAGGGACATTCAGTACTTC.

In this sample, this clone turned up once. The DNA of the CDR3 is TGTGCCAGCAGCTTAGCGGGCAGCGGGGGGGCTCGCACAGATACGCAGTATTTT. Translation: CASSLAGSGGARTDTQYF. V and J are TRBV11-2 and TRBJ2-3; 10 bases align to TRBD2. CDR3 length: 18 residues. Per the germline V gene, CDR1 is SGHAT and CDR2 is FQNNGV. The V and J ends lost 1 base and 1 base, in that order; junction bases with no gene match: 8.

In its sample, this clone was seen once. One end of the junction is discordant with germline, which a read error may explain. The chain employs TRBV5-1 and TRBJ1-1; perhaps TRBD1 as D (5 bases). The germline V gene encodes CDR1 SGHRS and CDR2 YFSETQ. The CDR3 spans 14 residues. As DNA, the CDR3 is TGCGCCAGCAGTTTGGGGGGTCTACAGGCGGCGGCTTTCTTT. Translation gives CASSLGGLQAAAFF.

The chain is built from TRBV13 and TRBJ1-4; a possible D gene is TRBD1 (5 bases). V shed 7 bases and J shed 4 bases, with 13 bases lying between them. The CDR3 has 14 residues. Germline-derived CDR1 and CDR2 are PRHDT and FYEKMQ (reference sequence). CDR3 in amino acids: CASKRGVGNEKLFF. As DNA, the CDR3 is TGTGCCAGCAAGCGGGGGGTTGGTAATGAAAAACTGTTTTTT. The whole variable domain, remainder taken from reference TRBV13 and TRBJ1-4, is AAGVIQSPRHLIKEKRETATLKCYPIPRHDTVYWYQQGPGQDPQFLISFYEKMQSDKGSIPDRFSAQQFSDYHSELNMSSLELGDSALYFCASKRGVGNEKLFFGSGTQLSVL.

The CDR3 spells CASSLLGQRNTEAFF. The CDR3 nucleotides read TGTGCCAGCAGCTTATTGGGACAGCGGAACACTGAAGCTTTCTTT. This chain uses TRBV7-2 with TRBJ1-1; TRBD1 aligns across 7 bases. Germline V lookup: CDR1 SGHTA, CDR2 FQGNSA. Losses at the gene ends were 2 bases for V and 1 base for J; bases not matched to a gene: 4. The CDR3 spans 15 residues.

The rearrangement uses TRBV30 and TRBJ1-6; D ambiguous. V was cut by 8 bases and J by 0 bases, with 17 bases left in between. CDR1 is GTSNPN, CDR2 SVGIG, per germline (reference sequence). The CDR3 covers 16 residues. This CDR3 reads CAGEFRPDSYNSPLHF. In nucleotides, the CDR3 is TGTGCCGGCGAATTCAGGCCTGACTCCTATAATTCACCCCTCCACTTT.

The V gene is TRBV11-2, the J gene TRBJ2-7; tentatively, D is TRBD1 (6 bases). Germline V CDR1 and CDR2: SGHAT, FQNNGV. The V end lost 8 bases, the J end lost 0 bases, and 14 bases lay between the germline ends. CDR3 length equals 14 residues. CDR3 region: CASGPLQGSYEQYF. The CDR3 DNA is TGTGCCAGCGGACCCCTACAGGGCTCCTACGAGCAGTACTTC.

The rearrangement joins TRBV4-1 to TRBJ1-4; D unresolved. Germline loops: CDR1 MGHRA, CDR2 YSYEKL. Trimming cost V 8 bases and J 10 bases, with 14 bases left between them. This CDR3 is built from 12 residues. The CDR3 sequence is CASEGGSGKLFF. The CDR3 DNA sequence: TGCGCCAGCGAGGGAGGGTCCGGAAAACTGTTTTTT.

The V gene is TRBV9, the J gene TRBJ1-6; D is uncertain. The V end was cut by 0 bases, the J end by 5 bases, with 6 bases between. The length of the CDR3 is 14 residues. The germline CDR1 and CDR2 sequences are SGDLS and YYNGEE. The CDR3 sequence: CASSVGQDNSPLHF. CDR3 nucleotide sequence: TGTGCCAGCAGCGTAGGGCAGGATAATTCACCCCTCCACTTT.

The genes are TRBV15 and TRBJ1-5; D is perhaps TRBD1 (6 bases). This CDR3 is 16 amino acids long. Trimming stripped 5 bases from V and 3 bases from J, with 17 bases between. Germline CDR1 is LNHNV and CDR2 is YYDKDF (reference sequence). The CDR3, as DNA: TGTGCCACCAGCGGTCGGGACACCCTCCCCAATCAGCCCCAGCATTTT. It yields the protein CATSGRDTLPNQPQHF.

This chain connects TRBV6-5 to TRBJ1-6; a weak D match, TRBD1 (6 bases). The CDR3 totals 14 residues. From germline, CDR1 is MNHEY and CDR2 SVGAGI. Between the trimmed V and J ends, which lost 2 bases and 8 bases, there was a span of 10 bases. The CDR3 here is CASSYVGGDSPLHF. The CDR3 nucleotides are TGTGCCAGCAGTTACGTAGGGGGTGATTCACCCCTCCACTTT.

The V gene is TRBV9, the J gene TRBJ1-2, with 9 positions matching TRBD1. The CDR3 has 13 amino acids. Germline V gene data show CDR1 as SGDLS and CDR2 as YYNGEE. V was pared by 4 bases and J by 6 bases, with 4 bases of the junction left unmatched. CDR3 residues: CASSFDRGDGYTF. For the CDR3, the DNA is TGTGCCAGCAGCTTTGACAGGGGGGATGGCTACACCTTC. The full variable domain, with the rest looked up from reference TRBV9 and TRBJ1-2, is DSGVTQTPKHLITATGQRVTLRCSPRSGDLSVYWYQQSLDQGLQFLIQYYNGEERAKGNILERFSAQQFPDLHSELNLSSLELGDSALYFCASSFDRGDGYTFGSGTRLTVV.

V and J are TRBV4-2 and TRBJ1-4, with 8 nucleotides matching TRBD1. The length of the CDR3 is 16 residues. Germline CDR1 is LGHNA and CDR2 is YNFKEQ. The J segment lost 5 bases and the V segment lost 3 bases, leaving 8 bases of the junction unmatched. The CDR3 here is CASSQAAGGANEKLFF. CDR3 nucleotides: TGTGCCAGCAGCCAGGCTGCAGGGGGCGCAAATGAAAAACTGTTTTTT.

The V gene is TRBV15, the J gene TRBJ2-7; 7 nucleotides match TRBD1. The CDR3 spans 15 residues. J was trimmed by 1 base and V by 3 bases; bases with no gene match: 6. From germline, CDR1 is LNHNV and CDR2 YYDKDF (reference sequence). DNA of the CDR3: TGTGCCACCAGCAGGGAATACAGGGGTTCCTACGAGCAGTACTTC. Residues: CATSREYRGSYEQYF.